This T cell receptor beta chain is drawn from a study of vaccination and CD4 T cells after COVID-19 (dated by TCRdb to between 2021 and 2023). In the study overall: In the convalescent cohort there were six males and four females, among whom were two Hispanic individuals, seven Caucasians, two Asians and one multiracial person. Control cultures received a CEFX viral epitope pool as the positive control, an HIV-1 Nef peptide pool as the negative control, or no peptide. Overlapping spike peptide pools from SARS-CoV-2 and from the common cold coronaviruses HCoV-NL63, HCoV-OC43 and HCoV-229E were used as culture stimuli. Post-COVID blood samples were collected from convalescent patients a median of roughly 100 days after diagnosis, with a range of about 30 to 161 days. In over 8 COVID-19 convalescent patients and a few infection-naive healthy vaccine recipients, researchers compared the spike-specific CD4+ TCR repertoire from before mRNA vaccination with the repertoire from after. At the TCR clonotype level, an earlier paper using these donors assessed memory CD4+ T cell crossreactivity between SARS-CoV-2 and common cold coronavirus spike proteins. Participants received two doses of either the Pfizer-BioNTech BNT162b2 vaccine (n=8) or the Moderna mRNA-1273 vaccine (n=2). The time from the second vaccine dose to post-vaccine blood sampling had a median of roughly 77 days and ranged from about 14 to 241 days. Points the paper makes about the study in general: Nearly all vaccine-specific clones in convalescent patients (304 of 307) were mono-reactive for SARS-CoV-2 spike rather than cross-reactive with common cold coronaviruses. An increase in the median number of SARS-CoV-2-reactive clonotypes from approximately 23 after infection to 38 after vaccination was observed, but the change was not found to be significant. The number of convalescent patients in the study was relatively small, and the study did not examine early timepoints following natural infection. Among convalescent patients, a median roughly 90% of the SARS-CoV-2-reactive clones seen after vaccination appeared only after vaccination, which suggests priming specific to the vaccine.

The CDR3 holds 14 amino acids from the cysteine to the phenylalanine. The read is trimmed to its CDR3 DNA, 42 bases read in frame from base 1. V ends up 1 base short and J 3 bases short, with an unmatched junction base count of 3. CDR1 and CDR2 are read off the germline V gene (reference sequence) as DFQATT and SNEGSKA. Explained via the paper, the treatment or condition label denotes: approximately 9-day PBMC culture with coronavirus spike peptide pools or control peptides (ViraFEST assay). CD4+ T cells from unexposed donors were collected before the COVID-19 pandemic (2011-2018). The ViraFEST assay was used in the study, in which antigen-specific T cells were expanded with peptide pools and expanded clonotypes were subsequently identified by TCR sequencing. Over 1.5 million PBMCs per well were cultured in IMDM with roughly 5.5% human AB serum and approximately 10 IU/ml IL-2, plus 10 ug/ml peptide pools. On days 3 and 7, half of the culture medium was replaced with fresh IL-2-containing medium. After more than 8 days of culture, CD4+ T cells were isolated by negative selection using the EasySep CD4+ T cell isolation kit. Unexposed donor CD4+ T cells were tested for reactivity to SARS-CoV-2 S and N and four common cold coronavirus spike pools, as cell number allowed. PBMCs were separated from whole blood using Ficoll-Paque Plus gradient centrifugation and then either used fresh or cryopreserved at -140C. Culture conditions were generally each tested in triplicate wells. Leukapheresis product for the unexposed donors was bought commercially.

Library prep was done by PCR. At the Johns Hopkins FTIC core, DNA from the cultured CD4+ T cells underwent TCR sequencing with the Oncomine TCR Beta short-read assay. The QIAamp micro DNA kit was used to extract genomic DNA from the cultured CD4+ T cells. Oncomine TCR Beta libraries made from cultured CD4+ T cells were pooled using unique dual indexes and sequenced on an Illumina iSeq 100. The paper's data handling went like this. Non-productive sequences were removed, and CDR3s that did not start with C, did not end with F or W, or were shorter than 7 amino acids were discarded. The MANAFEST web application was used to identify antigen-specific clonotypes by comparing peptide-stimulated wells against reference wells and other culture wells. Positive clones required FDR below 0.05, an odds ratio above 5, and productive frequency above 0.1% in at least two of three replicate wells. Clonotypes that were significantly expanded in both SARS-CoV-2 spike wells and at least one common cold coronavirus spike condition were defined as cross-reactive. Levenshtein distances (stringdist) and unrooted phylogenetic trees (ape) in R version 3.6.1 were used to assess CDR3 homology. The raw public reads went through TCRdb reprocessing: fastp at Q25, MiXCR clone calling, in-frame beta chains kept. Each CDR3 protein appears once, grouped with its most common genes and DNA. TCRdb, not the authors, supplied the V and J calls. This sample lists approximately 8,800 distinct CDR3 sequences; under 35% were detected once. The top ten clones comprise around 21% of the sample.

Comment on this clonotype: This clone's antigen is unknown. The input lacks base qualities; no much larger clone sits a single base away.

The specimen sequenced was CD4+ T cells from blood, cultured in vitro. The TCR sequence derives from a human donor in good health. Recombination joined TRBV20-1 with TRBJ2-7, and 10 junction bases match TRBD2. CDR3 protein: CSARGTSGFYEQYF. The nucleotides read TGCAGTGCTAGAGGGACTAGCGGATTCTACGAGCAGTACTTC.